This TCR beta chain was retrieved from a study of post-analysis software for immune sequencing data. Between the trimmed V and J ends, which lost 10 bases and 15 bases, there was a span of 13 bases. Germline V gene lookup returns CDR1 MNHEY and CDR2 SMNVEV (reference sequence). This CDR3 spans 9 amino acids. Turning to this clonotype: Its antigen remains unknown.

Study-level points and caveats: There was significantly lower normalized Chao1 diversity in multiple sclerosis patients than in controls. Patients carried 5 or 6 TRBV segments more frequently than controls did, and TRBV5-6, TRBV5-1 and TRBV20-1 were among them.

Built from TCR beta cDNA, the libraries had unique molecular identifiers in them. TCRdb processed the PCR reads anew with MiXCR; each CDR3 protein has one entry. The sample has hundreds of thousands of distinct CDR3 sequences, over 35% seen once; the top ten hold 9% to 13%. The chain recombines TRBV27 with TRBJ2-1; no definite D call. The source of this sequence is a girl under 18 with multiple sclerosis. The specimen sequenced was blood. CDR3 sequence (DNA): TGTGCCACCTTTTCTCGGAGGTTCTTC. As protein: CATFSRRFF.